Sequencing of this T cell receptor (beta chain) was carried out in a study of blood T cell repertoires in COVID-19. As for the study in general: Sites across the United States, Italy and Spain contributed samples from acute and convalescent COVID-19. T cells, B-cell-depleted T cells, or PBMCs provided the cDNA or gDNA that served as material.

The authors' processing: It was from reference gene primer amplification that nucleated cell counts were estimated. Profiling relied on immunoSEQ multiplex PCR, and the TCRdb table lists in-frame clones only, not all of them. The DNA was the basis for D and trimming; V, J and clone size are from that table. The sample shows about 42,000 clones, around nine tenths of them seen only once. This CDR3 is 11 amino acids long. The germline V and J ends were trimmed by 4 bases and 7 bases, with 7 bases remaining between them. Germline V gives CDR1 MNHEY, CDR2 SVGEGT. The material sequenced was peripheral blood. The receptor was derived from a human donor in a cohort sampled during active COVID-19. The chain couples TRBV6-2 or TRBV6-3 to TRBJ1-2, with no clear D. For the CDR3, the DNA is TGTGCCAGCAGTTCTAGCTTTGGCTACACCTTC. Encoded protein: CASSSSFGYTF.